This TCR beta chain was sequenced in a study of blood T cell repertoires in COVID-19. Overall study: The samples span acute and convalescent COVID-19 from the United States, Italy and Spain.

Trimming pared 5 bases from V and 9 bases from J, leaving 17 bases between. The germline V gene has CDR1 WSHSY and CDR2 SAAADI. CDR3 length: 15 amino acids. Per the original data handling: Reference gene primers were amplified, and this amplification served to estimate nucleated cell counts. Measured with immunoSEQ multiplex PCR; TCRdb has only the in-frame clones, and not every one. V and J calls and clone size are given by that table; D and trimming were obtained from the DNA. The sample yields roughly 150,000 clones, 80% to 90% seen once. The sample was peripheral blood. This sequence originates from an older woman with COVID-19, enrolled during active disease. The rearrangement uses TRBV10-2 and TRBJ1-6, with D perhaps matching TRBD1 (5 bases). The CDR3 loop reads CASSKGQNRGSPLHF. In DNA, the CDR3 is TGCGCCAGCAGTAAGGGGCAGAATAGGGGTTCACCCCTCCACTTT.